Listed below are T cell receptor beta chains from one sample, sequenced in a study of T cell responses to AZD1222 COVID-19 vaccine. Sequencing was performed with immunoSEQ multiplex PCR; in TCRdb, only in-frame clones are kept and a portion is missing. The data show approximately 150,000 clones, roughly 90% seen once. The specimen comprised peripheral blood, sampled 28 days after the second AZD1222 dose. These receptor sequences come from an adult who received the AZD1222 COVID-19 vaccine. Each CDR3 is given with its conserved first and last residue. A D gene is named only where the DNA matches it firmly. A row's size may be missing; if present it is once, few, many or a size class.

>TRBJ2-3|-|TRBV14|TRBD2
TGTGCCAGCAGCCCACGACTAGCGGGAGGATCCTTAGCTGATACGCAGTATTTT
CASSPRLAGGSLADTQYF
>TRBJ1-2|-|TRBV6-5|-
TGTGCCAGTGTGTTGGGCAGCCTCTATGGCTACACCTTC
CASVLGSLYGYTF
>TRBJ1-2|-|TRBV27|-
TGTGCCAGCAAAGCTTTGGCCAGAACGATTTATGGCTACACCTTC
CASKALARTIYGYTF
>TRBJ1-3|-|TRBV12-3/TRBV12-4|-
TGTGCCAGCAGTTTAAGGAGTGGAAACACCATATATTTT
CASSLRSGNTIYF
>TRBJ2-7|-|TRBV2|TRBD2
TGTGCCAGCAGTGAAGGGACTAGCGGATACGAGCAGTACTTC
CASSEGTSGYEQYF
>TRBJ1-2|-|TRBV7-7|-
TGTGCCAGCAGCTCAACCAACAGGCGAGGGTTTGGGGGCTACACCTTC
CASSSTNRRGFGGYTF
>TRBJ2-2|-|TRBV7-9|TRBD1
TGTGCCAGCTTACGCCGGGACAGGGGAACCGGGGAGCTGTTTTTT
CASLRRDRGTGELFF
>TRBJ2-2|-|TRBV5-1|TRBD2
TGCGCCAGCAGCTTGGGACTAGCGGGAGCGGGAGACACCGGGGAGCTGTTTTTT
CASSLGLAGAGDTGELFF
>TRBJ2-3|-|TRBV7-3|TRBD1
TGTGCCAGCAGCCAAGGACAGGACCTCTATACGCAGTATTTT
CASSQGQDLYTQYF
>TRBJ2-6|-|TRBV10-3|-
TGTGCCATCATAGCAGGGACCTCTGGGGCCAACGTCCTGACTTTC
CAIIAGTSGANVLTF
>TRBJ1-5|-|TRBV11-2|-
TGTGCCAGCAGCTTGGTGTCCGATCAGCCCCAGCATTTT
CASSLVSDQPQHF
>TRBJ2-1|few|TRBV19|-
TGTGCCAGTAGTCCGCGGGACCTACAGAATGAGCAGTTCTTC
CASSPRDLQNEQFF
>TRBJ2-7|-|TRBV27|-
TGTGCCAGCAGTTTCCTGACAGGCCGAACGGGCTACGAGCAGTACTTC
CASSFLTGRTGYEQYF
>TRBJ1-5|-|TRBV19|-
TGTGCCAGTAGTATAGGCGGGGATCAGCCCCAGCATTTT
CASSIGGDQPQHF
>TRBJ2-6|-|TRBV6-5|TRBD1
TGTGCCAGCACTTACAGGGGATCTGGGGCCAACGTCCTGACTTTC
CASTYRGSGANVLTF
>TRBJ2-1|-|TRBV12-3/TRBV12-4|-
TGTGCCAGCAGTACAGAGTACAATGAGCAGTTCTTC
CASSTEYNEQFF
>TRBJ2-2|-|TRBV6-6|-
TGTGCCAGCACACGAGGGTGGGGGACGAACACCGGGGAGCTGTTTTTT
CASTRGWGTNTGELFF
>TRBJ1-4|-|TRBV18|TRBD1
TGTGCCAGCTCACTAGGACAGGTTGCAACTAATGAAAAACTGTTTTTT
CASSLGQVATNEKLFF
>TRBJ1-6|-|TRBV18|-
TGTGCCAGCTCACCACTGGGGGGAGTCGATTCACCCCTCCACTTT
CASSPLGGVDSPLHF
>TRBJ2-1|-|TRBV7-3|TRBD1
TGTGCCAGCAGCTACGACAGGGTTGGGCACAATGAGCAGTTCTTC
CASSYDRVGHNEQFF
>TRBJ2-3|-|TRBV5-1|-
TGCGCCAGCAGCTCCTCCGCGGTGGGGGCCCCTGGGGATACGCAGTATTTT
CASSSSAVGAPGDTQYF
>TRBJ1-2|-|TRBV7-2|-
TGTGCCAGCAGCTTTAAACCCGGGACGCTCGATGGCTACACCTTC
CASSFKPGTLDGYTF
>TRBJ1-6|once|TRBV5-1|-
TGCGCCAGCAGCTTGGGGAGGGGTTCACCCCTCCACTTT
CASSLGRGSPLHF
>TRBJ1-1|once|TRBV7-9|TRBD1
TGTGCCAGCAGCTTAGGGGACAGAATGGACACTGAAGCTTTCTTT
CASSLGDRMDTEAFF
>TRBJ2-3|-|TRBV11-1|TRBD1
TGTGCCAGCAGCATCCTCACGGGACAGGGGGCAGATACGCAGTATTTT
CASSILTGQGADTQYF
>TRBJ2-3|-|TRBV29-1|-
TGCAGCGTTGAGGGGGTACGGCGGGACACAGATACGCAGTATTTT
CSVEGVRRDTDTQYF
>TRBJ1-1|-|TRBV30|TRBD1
TGTGCCTGGAGTGTACGGGACAGCACTGAAGCTTTCTTT
CAWSVRDSTEAFF
>TRBJ1-1|-|TRBV5-4|-
TGTGCCAGCAGCTTCGGGACGAGCACTGAAGCTTTCTTT
CASSFGTSTEAFF
>TRBJ1-2|-|TRBV6-4|-
TGTGCCAGCAGTCGTGGCAGTGGCAATGGCTACACCTTC
CASSRGSGNGYTF
>TRBJ1-1|-|TRBV2|-
TGTGCCAGCACTAAGACAGTGAACACTGAAGCTTTCTTT
CASTKTVNTEAFF
>TRBJ1-1|once|TRBV5-1|TRBD1
TGCGCCAGCAGCAAAGATGACAGGGACCGAAACTTT
CASSKDDRDRNF
>TRBJ2-3|few|TRBV5-1|-
TGCGCCAGCAGCTTGCTGAACCTCGTGGATACGCAGTATTTT
CASSLLNLVDTQYF
>TRBJ2-7|-|TRBV11-2|-
TGTGCCAGCAGCTATCAACAGGACTCCTACGAGCAGTACTTC
CASSYQQDSYEQYF
>TRBJ1-5|-|TRBV27|-
TGTGCCAGCAGTCCGGTCAGGAGCAATCAGCCCCAGCATTTT
CASSPVRSNQPQHF
>TRBJ1-1|-|TRBV7-2|-
TGTGCCAGCAGCTTATTTCGAGCCGGGAGGGAAGCTTTCTTT
CASSLFRAGREAFF